Sequencing of this T cell receptor (beta chain) was carried out in a study of cytomegalovirus exposure and HLA in healthy donors. The study ran its PCR with 60 Vbeta and 13 Jbeta primers. The method was immunoSEQ multiplex PCR; TCRdb's version includes in-frame clones alone and lacks a portion of them. The data show 90,000 to 120,000 clones, around 69% seen once. The V end lost 5 bases, the J end lost 4 bases, and 12 bases lay between the germline ends. This CDR3 has 13 amino acids. Germline CDR1 SGHTA, CDR2 FQGNSA. The sample was PBMCs. This clonotype was obtained from a man in his late teens or twenties in good health and CMV-seronegative. V is TRBV7-2 and J is TRBJ2-7, with a possible D match to TRBD1 (5 bases). The CDR3 nucleotides read TGTGCCAGCAGCCCCTCCAGGGCGTACGAGCAGTACTTC. Amino acids: CASSPSRAYEQYF. Drawing the rest from reference TRBV7-2 and TRBJ2-7, the complete variable domain is GAGVSQSPSNKVTEKGKDVELRCDPISGHTALYWYRQSLGQGLEFLIYFQGNSAPDKSGLPSDRFSAERTGGSVSTLTIQRTQQEDSAVYLCASSPSRAYEQYFGPGTRLTVT.